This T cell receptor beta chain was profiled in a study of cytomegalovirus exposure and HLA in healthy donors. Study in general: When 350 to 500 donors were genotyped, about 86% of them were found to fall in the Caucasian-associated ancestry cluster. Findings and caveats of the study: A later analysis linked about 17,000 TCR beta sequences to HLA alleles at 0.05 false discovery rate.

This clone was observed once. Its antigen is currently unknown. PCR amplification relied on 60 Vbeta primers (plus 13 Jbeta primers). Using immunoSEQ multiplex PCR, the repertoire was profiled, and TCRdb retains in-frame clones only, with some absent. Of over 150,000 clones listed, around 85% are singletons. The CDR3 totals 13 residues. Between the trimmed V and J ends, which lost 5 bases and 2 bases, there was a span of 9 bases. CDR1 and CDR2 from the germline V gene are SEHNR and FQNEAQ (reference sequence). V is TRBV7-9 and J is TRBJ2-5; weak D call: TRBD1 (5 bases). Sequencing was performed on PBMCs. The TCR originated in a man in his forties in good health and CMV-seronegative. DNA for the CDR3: TGTGCCAGCAGCGCCGACAGACAAGAGACCCAGTACTTC. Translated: CASSADRQETQYF. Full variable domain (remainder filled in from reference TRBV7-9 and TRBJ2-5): DTGVSQNPRHKITKRGQNVTFRCDPISEHNRLYWYRQTLGQGPEFLTYFQNEAQLEKSRLLSDRFSAERPKGSFSTLEIQRTEQGDSAMYLCASSADRQETQYFGPGTRLLVL.